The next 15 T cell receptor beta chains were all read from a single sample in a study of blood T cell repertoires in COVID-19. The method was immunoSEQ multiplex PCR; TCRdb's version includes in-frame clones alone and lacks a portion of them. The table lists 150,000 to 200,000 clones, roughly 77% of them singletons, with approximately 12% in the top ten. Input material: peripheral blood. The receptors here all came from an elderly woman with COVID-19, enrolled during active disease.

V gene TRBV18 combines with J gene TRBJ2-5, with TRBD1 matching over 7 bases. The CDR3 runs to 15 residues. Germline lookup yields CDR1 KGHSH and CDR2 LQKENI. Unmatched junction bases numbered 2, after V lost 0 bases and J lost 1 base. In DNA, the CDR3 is TGTGCCAGCTCACCACCGACAGGGATCCAAGAGACCCAGTACTTC. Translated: CASSPPTGIQETQYF.

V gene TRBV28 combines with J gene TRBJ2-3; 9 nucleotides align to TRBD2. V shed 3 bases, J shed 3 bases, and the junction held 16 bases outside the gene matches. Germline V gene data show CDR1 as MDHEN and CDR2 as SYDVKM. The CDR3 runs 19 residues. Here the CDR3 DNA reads TGTGCCAGCAGTTTCCCCTTGGGGCGGGAGGGCCCCAAAACAGATACGCAGTATTTT. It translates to CASSFPLGREGPKTDTQYF.

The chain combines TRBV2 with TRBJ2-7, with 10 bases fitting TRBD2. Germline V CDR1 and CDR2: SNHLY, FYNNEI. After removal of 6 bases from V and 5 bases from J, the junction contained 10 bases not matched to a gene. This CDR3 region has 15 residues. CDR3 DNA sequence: TGTGCCAGCAGGAGAGGACTAGCGGTAGCGAACGAGCAGTACTTC. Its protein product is CASRRGLAVANEQYF.

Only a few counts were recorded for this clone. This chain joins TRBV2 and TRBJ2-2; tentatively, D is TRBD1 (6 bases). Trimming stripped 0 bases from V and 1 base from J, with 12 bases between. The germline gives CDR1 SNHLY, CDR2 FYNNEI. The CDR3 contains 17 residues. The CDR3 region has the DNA TGTGCCAGCAGTGAAGCGCTGGGACAAAGGAACACCGGGGAGCTGTTTTTT. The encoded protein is CASSEALGQRNTGELFF.

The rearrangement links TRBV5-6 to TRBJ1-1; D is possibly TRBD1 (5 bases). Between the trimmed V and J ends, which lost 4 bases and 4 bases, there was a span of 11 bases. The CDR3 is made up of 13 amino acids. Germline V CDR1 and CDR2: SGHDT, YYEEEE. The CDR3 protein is CASSATGGTEAFF. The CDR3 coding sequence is TGTGCCAGCAGCGCGACGGGGGGCACTGAAGCTTTCTTT.

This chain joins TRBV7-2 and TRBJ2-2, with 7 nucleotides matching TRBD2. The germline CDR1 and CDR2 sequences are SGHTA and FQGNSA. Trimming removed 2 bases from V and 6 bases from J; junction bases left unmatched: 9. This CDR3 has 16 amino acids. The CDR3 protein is CASSLNGGRVSGELFF. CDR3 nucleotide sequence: TGTGCCAGCAGCTTAAACGGGGGGAGAGTTTCCGGGGAGCTGTTTTTT.

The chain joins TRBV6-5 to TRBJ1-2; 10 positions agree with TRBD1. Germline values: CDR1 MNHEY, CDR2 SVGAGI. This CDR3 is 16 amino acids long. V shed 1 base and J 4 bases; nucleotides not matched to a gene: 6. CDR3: CASSYFDRDRGYGYTF. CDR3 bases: TGTGCCAGCAGTTACTTTGACCGGGACAGGGGCTATGGCTACACCTTC.

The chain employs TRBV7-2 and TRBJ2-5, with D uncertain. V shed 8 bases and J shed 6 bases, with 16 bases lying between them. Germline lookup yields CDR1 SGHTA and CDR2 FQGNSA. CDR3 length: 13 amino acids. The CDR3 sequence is CASDAVGSQTQYF. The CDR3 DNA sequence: TGTGCCAGCGATGCTGTAGGTAGCCAGACCCAGTACTTC.

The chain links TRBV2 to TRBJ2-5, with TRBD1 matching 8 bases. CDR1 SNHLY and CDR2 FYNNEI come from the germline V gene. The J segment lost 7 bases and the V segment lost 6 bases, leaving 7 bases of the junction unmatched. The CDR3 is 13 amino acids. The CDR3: CASRTGADGTQYF. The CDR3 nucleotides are TGTGCCAGCAGGACAGGGGCGGACGGGACCCAGTACTTC. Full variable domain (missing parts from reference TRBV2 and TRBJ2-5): EPEVTQTPSHQVTQMGQEVILRCVPISNHLYFYWYRQILGQKVEFLVSFYNNEISEKSEIFDDQFSVERPDGSNFTLKIRSTKLEDSAMYFCASRTGADGTQYFGPGTRLLVL.

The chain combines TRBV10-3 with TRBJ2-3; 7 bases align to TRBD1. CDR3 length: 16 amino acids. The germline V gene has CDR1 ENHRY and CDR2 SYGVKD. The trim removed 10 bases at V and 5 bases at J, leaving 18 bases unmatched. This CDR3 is CATSADFRGFRDTQYF. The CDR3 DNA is TGTGCCACTTCGGCAGACTTCAGGGGGTTTCGAGATACGCAGTATTTT.

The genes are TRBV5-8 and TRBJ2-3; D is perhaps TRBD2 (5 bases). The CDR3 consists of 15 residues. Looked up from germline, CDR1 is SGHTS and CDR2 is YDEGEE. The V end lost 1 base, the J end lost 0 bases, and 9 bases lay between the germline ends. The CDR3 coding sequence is TGTGCCAGCAGCTTGCATCTAGCAAGCACAGATACGCAGTATTTT. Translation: CASSLHLASTDTQYF.

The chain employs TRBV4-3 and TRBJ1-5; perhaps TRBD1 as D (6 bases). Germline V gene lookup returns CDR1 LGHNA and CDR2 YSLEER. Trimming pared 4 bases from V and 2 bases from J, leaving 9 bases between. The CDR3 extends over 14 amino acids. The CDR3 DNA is TGCGCCAGCAGCCCGGACAGAGGCAATCAGCCCCAGCATTTT. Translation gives CASSPDRGNQPQHF.

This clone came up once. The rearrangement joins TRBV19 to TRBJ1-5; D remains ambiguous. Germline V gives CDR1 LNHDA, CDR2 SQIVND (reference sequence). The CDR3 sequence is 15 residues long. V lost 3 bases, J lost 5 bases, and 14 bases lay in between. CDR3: CASSIGMSAHQPQHF. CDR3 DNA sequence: TGTGCCAGTAGTATCGGGATGAGCGCACATCAGCCCCAGCATTTT.

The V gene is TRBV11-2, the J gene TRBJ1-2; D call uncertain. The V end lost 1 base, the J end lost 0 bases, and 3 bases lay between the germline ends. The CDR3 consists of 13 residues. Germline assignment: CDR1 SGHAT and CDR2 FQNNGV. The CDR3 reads CASSLGANYGYTF. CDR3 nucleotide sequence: TGTGCCAGCAGCTTAGGAGCTAACTATGGCTACACCTTC.

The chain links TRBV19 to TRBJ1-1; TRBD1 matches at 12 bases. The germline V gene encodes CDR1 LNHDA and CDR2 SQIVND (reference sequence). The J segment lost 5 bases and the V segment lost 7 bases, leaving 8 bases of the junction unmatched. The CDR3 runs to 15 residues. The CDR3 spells CASTLMGQGATEAFF. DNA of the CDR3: TGTGCCAGTACCTTAATGGGACAGGGGGCAACTGAAGCTTTCTTT.